This TCR beta chain was retrieved from a study of blood T cells in healthy people across ages. Next came a second PCR, run for about 7 to 12 cycles, which used a sample-barcoded 5' primer along with a J-beta primer mix. A template-switch adaptor with 12 random nucleotides tagged each cDNA molecule. TCRdb reanalysed the 5' RACE reads using MiXCR and keeps one entry per CDR3 protein. The profile covers about 1.4 million distinct CDR3 sequences, with roughly 64% appearing a single time and roughly 7% taken by the ten largest. V lost 8 bases to trimming and J lost 13 bases, with 21 bases between them. This CDR3 comprises 13 residues.

Sequencing was done on a sample of blood. J is TRBJ2-1 and V is TRBV12-3 or TRBV12-4; D possibly matches TRBD1 or TRBD2 (5 bases each). The TCR comes from a young man in good health. The CDR3 reads CASRRGGVETQFF. The CDR3 region has the DNA TGTGCCAGCCGCCGTGGGGGAGTCGAGACCCAGTTCTTC.